The 28 T cell receptor beta chains given below trace back to one sample, sequenced in a study of control samples from healthy donors and cancer patients. Sequencing was performed with immunoSEQ multiplex PCR; in TCRdb, only in-frame clones are kept and a portion is missing. The data contain about 49,000 clones, just over 85% of them singletons. The sequencing input was PBMCs. Receptor source: a woman in her forties or fifties with lung cancer.

The J gene is TRBJ1-5, the V gene TRBV9; no firm D call. The V and J ends lost 2 bases and 4 bases respectively, with 7 bases between them. CDR1 SGDLS and CDR2 YYNGEE come from the germline V gene. This CDR3 has 13 amino acids. The CDR3 region is CASSVLENQPQHF. The CDR3 bases are TGTGCCAGCAGCGTCCTAGAGAATCAGCCCCAGCATTTT.

The V call is TRBV10-3, the J call TRBJ1-1; TRBD1 is a possible D gene (6 bases). Trimming shortened V by 6 bases and J by 3 bases, and 11 bases separated the two germline ends. The CDR3 has 13 amino acids. Germline V gene data show CDR1 as ENHRY and CDR2 as SYGVKD. This CDR3 reads CAIREDSYTEAFF. DNA for the CDR3: TGTGCCATCAGGGAGGACAGCTACACTGAAGCTTTCTTT.

The rearrangement links TRBV12-5 to TRBJ2-7; no clear D. V shed 2 bases and J shed 5 bases, with 4 bases lying between them. Germline CDR1 and CDR2: LGHNT and FRNRAP. There are 11 residues in the CDR3. DNA of the CDR3: TGTGCTAGTGGTTTGCGGGACGAGCAGTACTTC. Amino acid sequence: CASGLRDEQYF.

Remarks on this clone: The germline gene is not matched at one end of the junction; a read error may be the cause. Here the CDR3 reads CASSSLGQRNF. In DNA, the CDR3 is TGCGCCAGCAGCTCCCTAGGACAAAGAAACTTC. V and J are TRBV5-1 and TRBJ2-5; D is possibly TRBD1 (5 bases). Looked up from germline, CDR1 is SGHRS and CDR2 is YFSETQ. The CDR3 spans 11 residues.

The V gene is TRBV2, the J gene TRBJ2-7; TRBD1 aligns across 7 bases. Unmatched junction bases numbered 8, after V lost 7 bases and J lost 5 bases. The CDR3 runs to 13 residues. Germline CDR1 and CDR2: SNHLY and FYNNEI. The CDR3: CASTSDRAHEQYF. CDR3 sequence (DNA): TGTGCCAGCACTTCCGACAGGGCCCACGAGCAGTACTTC.

The chain employs TRBV4-3 and TRBJ2-7; D is undetermined. This CDR3 contains 14 residues. Deletions cut 7 bases from V and 0 bases from J, with 13 bases between. Germline V gene sequence: CDR1 LGHNA, CDR2 YSLEER. CDR3 coding DNA: TGCGCCAGCAAAAGGCAGCTACTCTCCTACGAGCAGTACTTC. Translation: CASKRQLLSYEQYF.

The chain is built from TRBV14 and TRBJ1-2; 7 bases align to TRBD1. The length of the CDR3 is 13 residues. V dropped 3 bases and J dropped 5; count of bases not matched to a gene: 3. Germline assignment: CDR1 SGHDN and CDR2 FVKESK. CDR3 in DNA: TGTGCCAGCAGCCAGGACAGGAGATATGGCTACACCTTC. Encoded protein: CASSQDRRYGYTF.

The chain has TRBV5-6 and TRBJ1-1; no definite D call. This CDR3 comprises 14 residues. Germline V CDR1 and CDR2: SGHDT, YYEEEE. With 1 base removed from V and 2 bases from J, the gap between germline ends came to 9 bases. CDR3 DNA sequence: TGTGCCAGCAGCTTGTTTCGGGAAAACACTGAAGCTTTCTTT. Translation gives CASSLFRENTEAFF.

V usage is TRBV4-3 and J usage is TRBJ2-1, with 7 bases lining up with TRBD1. The germline gives CDR1 LGHNA, CDR2 YSLEER. CDR3 length: 16 residues. The V and J ends lost 0 bases and 5 bases, in that order; junction bases with no gene match: 7. The CDR3 sequence: CASSQDRAGGNNEQFF. The CDR3, as DNA: TGCGCCAGCAGCCAAGATCGGGCAGGGGGAAACAATGAGCAGTTCTTC.

V usage is TRBV12-3 or TRBV12-4 and J usage is TRBJ1-1; possibly TRBD1 for D (5 bases). V lost 6 bases and J lost 4, with 12 bases in between. The CDR3 consists of 13 residues. The CDR3 region has the DNA TGTGCCAGCAGCCTGACAGTGAGCACTGAAGCTTTCTTT. Translation gives CASSLTVSTEAFF.

The chain links TRBV24-1 to TRBJ1-2, with D possibly TRBD1 on 5 matching bases. The length of the CDR3 is 15 residues. Deletions cut 4 bases from V and 2 bases from J, with 13 bases between. Germline CDR1 KGHDR, CDR2 SFDVKD. The CDR3 nucleotides are TGTGCCACCAGTGACCGATCTGAGGGGAACTATGGCTACACCTTC. It encodes CATSDRSEGNYGYTF.

This chain joins TRBV27 and TRBJ1-2; D remains unclear. Trimming pared 6 bases from V and 8 bases from J, leaving 13 bases between. CDR1 is MNHEY and CDR2 is SMNVEV in the germline V gene (reference sequence). This CDR3 comprises 12 residues. CDR3 amino acids: CASREEGYGYTF. CDR3 sequence (DNA): TGTGCCAGCAGGGAAGAGGGTTACGGCTACACCTTC.

The chain uses TRBV19 and TRBJ1-5, with a possible D match to TRBD1 (6 bases). Trimming removed 3 bases at V and 15 bases at J, with 15 bases between. The length of the CDR3 is 12 residues. Germline V gene lookup returns CDR1 LNHDA and CDR2 SQIVND (reference sequence). The chain's CDR3 is CASSIGDGGRHF. For the CDR3, the DNA is TGTGCCAGTAGTATTGGAGACGGGGGCCGGCATTTT.

The chain combines TRBV12-5 with TRBJ2-7, with D perhaps TRBD1 (5 bases). Trimming stripped 1 base from V and 6 bases from J, with 7 bases between. There are 12 residues in the CDR3. From germline, CDR1 is LGHNT and CDR2 FRNRAP. The CDR3 is CASGLAGIEQYF. The CDR3 nucleotides are TGTGCTAGTGGTTTGGCAGGGATCGAGCAGTACTTC.

CDR3 nucleotide sequence: TGTGCCAGCAGCCAAGACGCGACAGGGGGCGGCTATGGCTACACCTTC. This translates into CASSQDATGGGYGYTF. The chain has TRBV4-2 and TRBJ1-2, with 10 bases aligning to TRBD1. The CDR3 extends over 16 amino acids. Germline V CDR1 and CDR2: LGHNA, YNFKEQ. The J segment lost 4 bases and the V segment lost 0 bases, leaving 5 bases of the junction unmatched.

The chain is built from TRBV11-2 and TRBJ2-3; 13 bases map to TRBD2. J gave up 3 bases and V 4 bases, and 7 bases lay outside the gene matches. The CDR3 sequence is 17 residues long. From germline, CDR1 is SGHAT and CDR2 FQNNGV. The chain's CDR3 is CASSSFRTSGGTDTQYF. Here the CDR3 DNA reads TGTGCCAGCAGCTCTTTCCGGACTAGCGGGGGAACAGATACGCAGTATTTT.

The chain employs TRBV24-1 and TRBJ2-5, with unresolved D. V was cut by 0 bases and J by 3 bases, with 7 bases left in between. This CDR3 has 14 amino acids. Germline lookup yields CDR1 KGHDR and CDR2 SFDVKD. The CDR3 sequence is CATSDLGGKETQYF. CDR3 in DNA: TGTGCCACCAGTGATTTGGGTGGGAAAGAGACCCAGTACTTC.

By frequency in the sample, this clone is medium-sized. The gene calls are TRBV9 and TRBJ1-2; D gene ambiguous. V was trimmed by 3 bases and J by 5 bases, leaving 2 bases between them. The CDR3 covers 10 residues. Germline V gene lookup returns CDR1 SGDLS and CDR2 YYNGEE. Written as DNA, the CDR3 is TGTGCCAGCAGCGGGTATGGCTACACCTTC. Translating gives CASSGYGYTF.

CDR3 region: CASSLDGGFSYEQYF. For the CDR3, the DNA is TGCGCCAGCAGCTTGGACGGGGGGTTCTCCTACGAGCAGTACTTC. The V call is TRBV5-1, the J call TRBJ2-7; 7 bases map to TRBD2. Germline-derived CDR1 and CDR2 are SGHRS and YFSETQ. This CDR3 has 15 amino acids. V was clipped by 0 bases and J by 0 bases; unmatched bases: 3.

The J gene is TRBJ2-2, the V gene TRBV3-1 (or the pseudogene TRBV3-2), with no clear D. The CDR3 sequence is 14 residues long. The V and J ends lost 0 bases and 3 bases respectively, with 5 bases between them. Germline loops: CDR1 LGHDT, CDR2 YNNKEL (reference sequence). The CDR3 protein is CASSQDLYTGELFF. CDR3 bases: TGTGCCAGCAGCCAAGACCTTTACACCGGGGAGCTGTTTTTT.

This clone was recorded only once. The V call is TRBV28, the J call TRBJ1-2; D call uncertain. This CDR3 contains 13 residues. V gave up 9 bases and J gave up 4 bases, with 15 bases separating them. CDR1 and CDR2 (germline): MDHEN, SYDVKM. The CDR3, as DNA: TGTGCCAGTTACATTGCCCCACCCTATGGCTACACCTTC. Its translation is CASYIAPPYGYTF.

The chain carries TRBV7-2 and TRBJ1-1; no clear D. Per the germline V gene, CDR1 is SGHTA and CDR2 is FQGNSA. V lost 6 bases and J 4 bases, leaving 15 bases between the germline ends. This CDR3 contains 14 residues. CDR3 protein: CASSIPGSSTEAFF. Written as DNA, the CDR3 is TGTGCCAGCAGTATCCCCGGGTCCTCCACTGAAGCTTTCTTT.

This clone came up a few times. The chain recombines TRBV6-2 or TRBV6-3 with TRBJ2-1; the match to TRBD2 covers 7 bases. Germline values: CDR1 MNHEY, CDR2 SVGEGT. The CDR3 totals 15 residues. V gave up 4 bases and J gave up 3 bases; unmatched junction bases: 6. The chain's CDR3 is CASSSGTKNYNEQFF. The CDR3 DNA reads TGTGCCAGCAGTTCCGGGACTAAAAACTACAATGAGCAGTTCTTC.

This clone was observed once. This sequence joins TRBV4-2 and TRBJ1-1; D is undetermined. Looked up from germline, CDR1 is LGHNA and CDR2 is YNFKEQ. This CDR3 region has 15 residues. The V gene lost 1 base and the J gene lost 5 bases, with 14 bases spanning the gap. CDR3 residues: CASSQGAGGGTEAFF. Written as DNA, the CDR3 is TGTGCCAGCAGCCAAGGGGCGGGTGGCGGGACTGAAGCTTTCTTT.

The chain has TRBV6-1 and TRBJ2-2; the match to TRBD2 covers 12 bases. There are 17 residues in the CDR3. Germline CDR1 and CDR2: MNHNS and SASEGT. Trimming cost V 2 bases and J 6 bases; bases outside gene matches: 7. This CDR3 reads CASSERLAGAPPGELFF. The CDR3 DNA reads TGTGCCAGCAGTGAAAGACTAGCGGGGGCCCCCCCCGGGGAGCTGTTTTTT.

The V call is TRBV6-6, the J call TRBJ2-7; maybe TRBD2 (6 bases). Germline CDR1 MNHNY, CDR2 SVGAGI (reference sequence). V was clipped by 7 bases and J by 2 bases, with 15 bases between them. This CDR3 is 14 amino acids long. CDR3 sequence: CASTPRPGAYEQYF. The CDR3 DNA reads TGTGCCAGCACCCCCCGGCCGGGGGCCTACGAGCAGTACTTC.

The chain is built from TRBV9 and TRBJ1-1; D might be TRBD1 (6 bases). Germline CDR1 SGDLS, CDR2 YYNGEE. Trimming removed 0 bases at V and 2 bases at J, with 11 bases between. The CDR3 consists of 15 residues. The CDR3 sequence is CASSVGQEFNTEAFF. CDR3 sequence (DNA): TGTGCCAGCAGCGTAGGACAGGAGTTTAACACTGAAGCTTTCTTT.

The gene calls are TRBV29-1 and TRBJ1-1; TRBD1 might be the D (6 bases). CDR1 is SQVTM, CDR2 ANQGSEA, per germline. This CDR3 has 13 amino acids. Trimming took 7 bases from V and 0 from J, leaving 12 bases between them. CDR3 nucleotide sequence: TGCAGCGCCGACAGGACAGTGAACACTGAAGCTTTCTTT. Amino acid sequence: CSADRTVNTEAFF.